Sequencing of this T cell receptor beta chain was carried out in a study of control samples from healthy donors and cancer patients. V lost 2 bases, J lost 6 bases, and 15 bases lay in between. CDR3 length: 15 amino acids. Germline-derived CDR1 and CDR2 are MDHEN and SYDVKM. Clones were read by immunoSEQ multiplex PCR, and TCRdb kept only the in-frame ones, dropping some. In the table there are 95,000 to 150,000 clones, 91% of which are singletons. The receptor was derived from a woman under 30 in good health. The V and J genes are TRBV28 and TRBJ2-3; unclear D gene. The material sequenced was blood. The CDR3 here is CASSLPAILLDTQYF. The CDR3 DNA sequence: TGTGCCAGCAGTTTACCAGCAATTCTACTGGATACGCAGTATTTT. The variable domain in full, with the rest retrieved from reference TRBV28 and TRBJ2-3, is DVKVTQSSRYLVKRTGEKVFLECVQDMDHENMFWYRQDPGLGLRLIYFSYDVKMKEKGDIPEGYSVSREKKERFSLILESASTNQTSMYLCASSLPAILLDTQYFGPGTRLTVL.